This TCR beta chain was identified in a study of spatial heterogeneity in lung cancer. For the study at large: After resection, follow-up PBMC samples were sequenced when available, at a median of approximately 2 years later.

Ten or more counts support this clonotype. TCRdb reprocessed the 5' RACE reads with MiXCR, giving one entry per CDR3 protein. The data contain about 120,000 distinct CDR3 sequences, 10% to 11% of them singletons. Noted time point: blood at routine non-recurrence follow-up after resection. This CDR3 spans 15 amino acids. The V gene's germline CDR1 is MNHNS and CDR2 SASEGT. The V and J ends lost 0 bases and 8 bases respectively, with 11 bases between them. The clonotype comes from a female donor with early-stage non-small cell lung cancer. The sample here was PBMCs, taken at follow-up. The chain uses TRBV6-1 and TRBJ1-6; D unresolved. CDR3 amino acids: CASSEASGSYSPLHF. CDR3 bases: TGTGCCAGCAGTGAAGCATCAGGCTCTTATTCACCCCTCCACTTT.